Following are 17 T cell receptor beta chains from one sample sequenced in a study of cytomegalovirus exposure and HLA in healthy donors. Use of 60 Vbeta and 13 Jbeta primers characterized the PCR. The protocol was immunoSEQ multiplex PCR, while the TCRdb copy is restricted to in-frame clones and leaves out a portion. The table lists approximately 100,000 clones, around four fifths of them singletons. Sequencing used PBMCs. The receptors were sampled from a woman aged 40 to 55 in good health and CMV-seronegative.

The V and J genes are TRBV7-3 and TRBJ1-1; D might be TRBD1 (5 bases). The CDR3 extends over 16 amino acids. Trimming left V 6 bases short and J 1 base short, with 18 bases between. Germline CDR1 SGHTA, CDR2 FQGTGA. In nucleotides, the CDR3 is TGTGCCAGCAGTCCCTCCGGGCAAAGGGGGAACACTGAAGCTTTCTTT. Amino acid sequence: CASSPSGQRGNTEAFF.

Worth noting for this clone: At one of its ends the junction is not consistent with the germline gene, which may arise from a read error. V gene TRBV6-5 combines with J gene TRBJ1-1; D gene ambiguous. The CDR3 consists of 14 residues. The germline CDR1 and CDR2 sequences are MNHEY and SVGAGI. CDR3 sequence (DNA): TGTGCCAGCAGCTACTACACAGTGAACACTGAAGCTTTCTTT. Its translation is CASSYYTVNTEAFF.

The rearrangement joins TRBV23-1 to TRBJ1-6; D uncertain. TRBV23-1 falls under the ORF class, with uncertain function. This CDR3 has 15 amino acids. Trimming pared 2 bases from V and 13 bases from J, leaving 18 bases between. The CDR3 DNA sequence: TGCGCCAGCAGTCAAGGGCGGGGATGCCCTTTCCCCCTCCACTTT. It encodes CASSQGRGCPFPLHF.

This clone was counted once. The rearrangement links TRBV11-3 to TRBJ1-1; D is possibly TRBD1 (6 bases). Germline assignment: CDR1 SGHNT and CDR2 YENEEA. The CDR3 covers 14 residues. With 5 bases removed from V and 10 bases from J, the gap between germline ends came to 20 bases. The CDR3 DNA reads as TGTGCCAGCAGCCAAACAGGGTTTGGAAGTAGAGCTTTCTTT. This sequence encodes CASSQTGFGSRAFF.

V gene TRBV6-6 combines with J gene TRBJ1-2, with 7 bases fitting TRBD1. Germline V gives CDR1 MNHNY, CDR2 SVGAGI (reference sequence). V lost 6 bases and J lost 5; bases outside the gene matches: 9. CDR3 length equals 14 residues. CDR3 sequence (DNA): TGTGCCAGCAGCCTACCGGGACAGATATATGGCTACACCTTC. It translates to CASSLPGQIYGYTF.

The V call is TRBV5-1, the J call TRBJ2-5; possible D gene TRBD2, 6 bases. Judging by the DNA end, TRBJ2-7 fits better; the J call may be wrong. Germline lookup yields CDR1 SGHRS and CDR2 YFSETQ. CDR3 size: 15 residues. CDR3 loop: CASSVQAGSSYEQYF. Here the CDR3 DNA reads TGCGCCAGCAGTGTTCAGGCGGGGAGCTCCTACGAGCAGTACTTC.

This sequence joins TRBV10-1 and TRBJ2-7; 8 bases agree with TRBD1. From germline, CDR1 is WNHNN and CDR2 SYGVQD (reference sequence). The V gene end was trimmed by 9 bases and the J gene end by 3 bases; junction bases not matched to a gene: 7. The CDR3 totals 13 residues. The DNA of the CDR3 is TGCGCCAGTAGGACAGGGATAAACTACGAGCAGTACTTC. As protein: CASRTGINYEQYF.

This chain links TRBV29-1 with TRBJ2-7; TRBD2 aligns across 7 bases. The CDR3 spans 15 residues. The V gene's germline CDR1 is SQVTM and CDR2 ANQGSEA. Trimming took 3 bases from V and 2 from J; bases not matched to a gene: 10. The CDR3 region is CSVDLGEGDPYEQYF. The CDR3 nucleotides are TGCAGCGTTGATCTTGGGGAGGGTGATCCCTACGAGCAGTACTTC.

The V call is TRBV18, the J call TRBJ1-2, with 8 bases lining up with TRBD1. Losses at the gene ends were 3 bases for V and 6 bases for J; bases not matched to a gene: 6. Germline V gene sequence: CDR1 KGHSH, CDR2 LQKENI. The CDR3 runs to 14 residues. The CDR3 loop is CASSPRQGLDGYTF. The CDR3 bases are TGTGCCAGCTCACCTAGACAGGGGCTAGATGGCTACACCTTC.

J is TRBJ1-1 and V is TRBV9, with TRBD1 as a possible D gene (6 bases). CDR1 is SGDLS, CDR2 YYNGEE, per germline. With 6 bases removed from V and 0 bases from J, the gap between germline ends came to 9 bases. The CDR3 has 13 amino acids. CDR3 loop: CASKGEMNTEAFF. CDR3 sequence (DNA): TGTGCCAGCAAGGGGGAGATGAACACTGAAGCTTTCTTT.

In this sample, this clone turned up a few times. The genes are TRBV27 and TRBJ1-1; D gene uncertain. The germline V and J ends were trimmed by 3 bases and 2 bases, with 7 bases remaining between them. The CDR3 runs to 13 residues. Germline CDR1 MNHEY, CDR2 SMNVEV (reference sequence). In nucleotides, the CDR3 is TGTGCCAGCAGTTTCACGACTAACACTGAAGCTTTCTTT. It translates to CASSFTTNTEAFF.

The chain is built from TRBV9 and TRBJ1-2; D might be TRBD1 (5 bases). From germline, CDR1 is SGDLS and CDR2 YYNGEE. The CDR3 runs to 14 residues. V dropped 3 bases and J dropped 4 bases, with 13 bases sitting between them. The CDR3 DNA reads TGTGCCAGCAGCGCCATGGGGCGGGGCTATGGCTACACCTTC. Amino acids: CASSAMGRGYGYTF. Drawing the rest from reference TRBV9 and TRBJ1-2, the complete variable domain is DSGVTQTPKHLITATGQRVTLRCSPRSGDLSVYWYQQSLDQGLQFLIQYYNGEERAKGNILERFSAQQFPDLHSELNLSSLELGDSALYFCASSAMGRGYGYTFGSGTRLTVV.

CDR3 DNA: TGTGCCAGCAGTTTATCTCCAGTGGGGGGGCTAGGTGAGCAGTTCTTC. Amino acid sequence: CASSLSPVGGLGEQFF. The chain uses TRBV27 and TRBJ2-1; perhaps TRBD2 as D (7 bases). The germline CDR1 and CDR2 sequences are MNHEY and SMNVEV (reference sequence). The CDR3 contains 16 residues. Trimming pared 0 bases from V and 9 bases from J, leaving 18 bases between.

J is TRBJ2-2 and V is TRBV18; 9 nucleotides align to TRBD2. CDR1 and CDR2 from the germline V gene are KGHSH and LQKENI. The length of the CDR3 is 16 residues. With 6 bases clipped from V and 6 bases from J, the junction kept 11 bases outside the gene matches. The CDR3 nucleotides are TGTGCCAGCTCCCGATCTAGCGGGACCCGGGCCGGGGAGCTGTTTTTT. This gives the protein CASSRSSGTRAGELFF.

Worth noting for this clone: One end of the junction fails to match germline, which may point to a read error. The V call is TRBV7-9, the J call TRBJ2-7; TRBD1 might be the D (6 bases). Germline-derived CDR1 and CDR2 are SEHNR and FQNEAQ (reference sequence). The CDR3 consists of 15 residues. The CDR3 spells CSSSSTQGALYEQYF. Written as DNA, the CDR3 is TGTTCCAGCAGCTCGACACAGGGAGCCCTCTACGAGCAGTACTTC.

This clone was found once. The rearrangement uses TRBV7-2 and TRBJ1-5, with TRBD1 matching over 7 bases. Unmatched junction bases numbered 7, after V lost 4 bases and J lost 1 base. The CDR3 sequence is 16 residues long. CDR1 and CDR2 (germline): SGHTA, FQGNSA. The CDR3, as DNA: TGTGCCAGCAGCTCACGACAGGGATCCAGCAATCAGCCCCAGCATTTT. Translating it yields CASSSRQGSSNQPQHF. Full variable domain (rest looked up from reference TRBV7-2 and TRBJ1-5): GAGVSQSPSNKVTEKGKDVELRCDPISGHTALYWYRQSLGQGLEFLIYFQGNSAPDKSGLPSDRFSAERTGGSVSTLTIQRTQQEDSAVYLCASSSRQGSSNQPQHFGDGTRLSIL.

V usage is TRBV6-1 and J usage is TRBJ1-1, with 7 positions matching TRBD1. With 6 bases clipped from V and 4 bases from J, the junction kept 8 bases outside the gene matches. The CDR3 has 14 residues. The germline gives CDR1 MNHNS, CDR2 SASEGT. CDR3 residues: CASRRQGLSTEAFF. The CDR3 DNA sequence: TGTGCCAGCAGACGACAGGGTTTGAGCACTGAAGCTTTCTTT.